Given below is one TCR beta chain in context. Its specificity is unknown. The sample belongs to a study of T cell responses to AZD1222 COVID-19 vaccine. General study points: Seropositive AZD1222 recipients at baseline numbered only five to seven.

Measured with immunoSEQ multiplex PCR; TCRdb has only the in-frame clones, and not every one. The sample holds around 30,000 clones, about nine tenths seen once. Per the germline V gene, CDR1 is SGHAT and CDR2 is FQNNGV. This CDR3 spans 14 amino acids. V was clipped by 11 bases and J by 1 base, with 15 bases between them. This clonotype was sampled from an adult in good health. The specimen comprised peripheral blood, sampled on day 0 of AZD1222 vaccination. The gene calls are TRBV11-2 and TRBJ2-1; D possibly uses TRBD1 or TRBD2 (6 bases each). CDR3 amino acids: CAAGVGGSYNEQFF. The CDR3 DNA reads as TGTGCCGCTGGGGTAGGGGGGTCCTACAATGAGCAGTTCTTC.